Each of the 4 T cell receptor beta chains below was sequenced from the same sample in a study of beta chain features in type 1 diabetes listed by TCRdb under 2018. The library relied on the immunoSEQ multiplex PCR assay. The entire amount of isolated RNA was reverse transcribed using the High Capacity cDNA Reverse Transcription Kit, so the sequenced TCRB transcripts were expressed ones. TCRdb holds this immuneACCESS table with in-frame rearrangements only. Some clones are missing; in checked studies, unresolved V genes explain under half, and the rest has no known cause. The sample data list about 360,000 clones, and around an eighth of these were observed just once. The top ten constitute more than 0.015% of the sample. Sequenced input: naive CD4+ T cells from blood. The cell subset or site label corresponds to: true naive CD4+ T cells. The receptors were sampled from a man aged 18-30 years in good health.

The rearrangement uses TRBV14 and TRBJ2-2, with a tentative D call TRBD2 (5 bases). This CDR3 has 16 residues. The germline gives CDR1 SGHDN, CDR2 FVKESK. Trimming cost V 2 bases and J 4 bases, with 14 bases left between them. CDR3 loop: CASSQRWTPSTGELFF. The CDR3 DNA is TGTGCCAGCAGCCAACGGTGGACTCCGTCCACCGGGGAGCTGTTTTTT.

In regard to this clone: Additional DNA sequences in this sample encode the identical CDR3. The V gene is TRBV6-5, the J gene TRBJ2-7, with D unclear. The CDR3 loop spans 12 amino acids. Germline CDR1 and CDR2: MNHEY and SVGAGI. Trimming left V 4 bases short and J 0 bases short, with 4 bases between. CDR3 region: CASSSSSYEQYF. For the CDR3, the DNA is TGTGCCAGCAGTTCCAGCTCCTACGAGCAGTACTTC.

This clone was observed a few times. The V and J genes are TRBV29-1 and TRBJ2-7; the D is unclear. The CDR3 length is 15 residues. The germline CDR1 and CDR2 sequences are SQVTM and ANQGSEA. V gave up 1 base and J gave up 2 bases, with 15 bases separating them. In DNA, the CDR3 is TGCAGCGTTGAAGTTGGTAAGCAACCTACCTACGAGCAGTACTTC. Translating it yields CSVEVGKQPTYEQYF.

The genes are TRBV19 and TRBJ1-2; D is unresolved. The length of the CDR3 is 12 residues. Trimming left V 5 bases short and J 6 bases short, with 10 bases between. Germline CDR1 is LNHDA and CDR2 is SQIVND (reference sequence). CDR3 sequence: CASSLHPDGYTF. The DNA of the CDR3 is TGTGCCAGTAGTCTGCACCCGGATGGCTACACCTTC.